Each of the 16 T cell receptor beta chains below was sequenced from the same sample in a study of prognosis after radiotherapy for stage I lung cancer. It was by two-round multiplex PCR that TCR beta CDR3 was amplified from genomic DNA. Primers targeting each individual TRBV and TRBJ gene were applied in first-round PCR. Via MiXCR, TCRdb re-called the multiplex PCR reads, giving one row per CDR3 protein. This sample has 31,000 or so distinct CDR3 sequences; approximately 46% occur once, and the top ten carry 15% to 19%. Sequencing used PBMCs, obtained before or after stereotactic body radiation therapy (not recorded which). The receptor source for this set is a donor aged 50 or older with non-small cell lung cancer.

By sample share, this clonotype is medium-sized (0.01 to 0.1%). The chain recombines TRBV28 with TRBJ2-7; D is tentatively TRBD1 or TRBD2 (5 bases each). This CDR3 has 16 residues. The V and J ends lost 1 base and 3 bases respectively, with 16 bases between them. Germline-derived CDR1 and CDR2 are MDHEN and SYDVKM. The CDR3 region is CASSLYSGTEYYEQYF. Written as DNA, the CDR3 is TGTGCCAGCAGTTTATATTCCGGGACGGAGTACTACGAGCAGTACTTC. Drawing the rest from reference TRBV28 and TRBJ2-7, the complete variable domain is DVKVTQSSRYLVKRTGEKVFLECVQDMDHENMFWYRQDPGLGLRLIYFSYDVKMKEKGDIPEGYSVSREKKERFSLILESASTNQTSMYLCASSLYSGTEYYEQYFGPGTRLTVT.

The table lists this clonotype with a few counts. A much larger clonotype is one base distant, so this may be a read error. The CDR3 loop is CAASDLGDRGHIDTQYF. The CDR3 DNA follows: TGTGCCGCCAGTGATTTGGGGGACAGGGGGCATATAGATACGCAGTATTTT. V is TRBV24-1 and J is TRBJ2-3; TRBD1 matches 12 bases. This CDR3 has 17 residues. Germline CDR1 KGHDR, CDR2 SFDVKD.

About this clonotype: One base separates it from a far larger clone, so it is likely a read error. The chain is built from TRBV11-3 and TRBJ1-5; no clear D gene. Germline-derived CDR1 and CDR2 are SGHNT and YENEEA. CDR3 length: 14 amino acids. Between the trimmed V and J ends, which lost 6 bases and 5 bases, there was a span of 14 bases. CDR3 sequence: CASSEAVEHQPQHF. Here the CDR3 DNA reads TGTGCCAGCAGTGAAGCCGTAGAGCATCAGCCCCAGCATTTT.

A word on this clonotype: A single base separates this from a much larger clone, so it may be a read error. The V gene is TRBV2, the J gene TRBJ1-4; tentative D call: TRBD1 (5 bases). The CDR3 has 15 residues. The V gene's germline CDR1 is SNHLY and CDR2 FYNNEI. Between the trimmed V and J ends, which lost 2 bases and 10 bases, there was a span of 17 bases. The CDR3 nucleotides read TGTGCCAGCAGTGAACGGAGAACATCGCAGGGAAAACTGTTTTTT. It specifies CASSERRTSQGKLFF.

Ten or more counts support this clonotype. The chain combines TRBV4-2 with TRBJ2-7, with TRBD2 identical over 8 bases. The germline gives CDR1 LGHNA, CDR2 YNFKEQ. This CDR3 has 18 amino acids. J gave up 3 bases and V 3 bases, and 16 bases lay outside the gene matches. In nucleotides, the CDR3 is TGTGCCAGCAGCCAGTTGATCGCGGGAGGTCTTGAGGTCTACGAGCAGTACTTC. This encodes CASSQLIAGGLEVYEQYF.

The genes are TRBV4-1 and TRBJ2-1; 7 nucleotides align to TRBD2. Per germline, CDR1 MGHRA and CDR2 YSYEKL. Trimming took 3 bases from V and 0 from J; bases not matched to a gene: 5. The CDR3 is 16 residues long. The CDR3, as DNA: TGCGCCAGCAGCCAGTTGGGGGGGAGCTCCTACAATGAGCAGTTCTTC. Its translation is CASSQLGGSSYNEQFF.

The sample holds one count of this clonotype. This chain joins TRBV28 and TRBJ2-3; 10 bases map to TRBD2. The CDR3 covers 14 residues. Germline V CDR1 and CDR2: MDHEN, SYDVKM. J lost 5 bases, V lost 4 bases, and 3 bases had no gene match. The CDR3 here is CASSYSGRRDTQYF. The CDR3, as DNA: TGTGCCAGCAGTTATAGCGGGAGGCGAGATACGCAGTATTTT.

The chain combines TRBV20-1 with TRBJ2-3, with D maybe TRBD2 (6 bases). Germline V gives CDR1 DFQATT, CDR2 SNEGSKA (reference sequence). This CDR3 contains 13 residues. The germline V and J ends were trimmed by 6 bases and 0 bases, with 10 bases remaining between them. The CDR3 loop reads CSASGLSTDTQYF. The CDR3 region has the DNA TGCAGTGCATCGGGACTTAGCACAGATACGCAGTATTTT.

In the case of this clonotype: Mismatch with germline at one junction end may stem from a read error. The CDR3 bases are TGTGCCAGCAGATCTCGTGAGGGGGGACAGGGCGATTCACCCCTCAACTTT. As protein: CASRSREGGQGDSPLNF. V gene TRBV12-3 or TRBV12-4 combines with J gene TRBJ1-6; 9 bases are a match to TRBD1. This CDR3 has 17 amino acids.

Many counts were recorded for this clonotype. The V and J genes are TRBV5-4 and TRBJ1-2; no clear D. From germline, CDR1 is SGHNT and CDR2 YYREEE (reference sequence). V lost 0 bases and J 2 bases, leaving 8 bases between the germline ends. The CDR3 covers 14 residues. CDR3 region: CASSLALGNYGYTF. The CDR3, as DNA: TGTGCCAGCAGCTTGGCCTTAGGGAACTATGGCTACACCTTC.

V gene TRBV9 combines with J gene TRBJ1-3; 7 bases are shared with TRBD1. Germline CDR1 is SGDLS and CDR2 is YYNGEE. Unmatched junction bases numbered 8, after V lost 3 bases and J lost 2 bases. The CDR3 sequence is 16 residues long. The CDR3 coding sequence is TGTGCCAGCAGCGCCCTCGACAGGGTGGCTGGAAACACCATATATTTT. Amino acid sequence: CASSALDRVAGNTIYF.

The chain couples TRBV6-4 to TRBJ2-3; the D gene is possibly TRBD2 (6 bases). Trimming removed 6 bases at V and 4 bases at J, with 14 bases between. Looked up from germline, CDR1 is MRHNA and CDR2 is SNTAGT. The CDR3 length is 14 residues. The CDR3 nucleotides are TGTGCCAGCAGAAGATTCGGGGAGGCAGATACGCAGTATTTT. The encoded protein is CASRRFGEADTQYF.

Points on this clonotype: A far larger clone lies a single base away; this is likely a read error. The chain uses TRBV7-9 and TRBJ2-7; D is uncertain. V was cut by 3 bases and J by 0 bases, with 12 bases left in between. CDR3 length: 15 amino acids. The germline V gene encodes CDR1 SEHNR and CDR2 FQNEAQ (reference sequence). The CDR3 loop is CASSFCGRISYEQYF. The CDR3, as DNA: TGTGCCAGCAGCTTTTGTGGGCGCATCTCCTACGAGCAGTACTTC.

This clonotype was seen at least ten times. The genes are TRBV5-8 and TRBJ1-5; 10 bases line up with TRBD1. There are 17 residues in the CDR3. Germline CDR1 SGHTS, CDR2 YDEGEE. V lost 4 bases and J lost 1; bases outside the gene matches: 8. This chain's CDR3 is CASSPDRGRGSNQPQHF. As DNA, the CDR3 is TGTGCCAGCAGCCCGGACAGGGGGAGGGGGAGCAATCAGCCCCAGCATTTT.

As concerns this clonotype: A far larger clone differs by one base, so this is likely a read error. The chain carries TRBV6-9 and TRBJ1-4; no definite D call. This CDR3 has 15 amino acids. The V gene lost 3 bases and the J gene lost 7 bases, with 15 bases spanning the gap. Germline values: CDR1 MNHGY, CDR2 SVAAGI. The CDR3 DNA sequence: TGTGCCAGCAGTTACTACCCCATCTTCGGTGAAAAACTGTTTTTT. Encoded protein: CASSYYPIFGEKLFF.

In this sample, this clonotype turned up many times. J is TRBJ2-7 and V is TRBV11-3, with D perhaps TRBD2 (6 bases). V lost 1 base and J 2 bases, leaving 15 bases between the germline ends. CDR3 length: 16 residues. From germline, CDR1 is SGHNT and CDR2 YENEEA. DNA of the CDR3: TGTGCCAGCAGCTTAGTCGGAGGGGCCGAGCCCTACGAGCAGTACTTC. This gives the protein CASSLVGGAEPYEQYF.